The T cell receptor beta chain under discussion was sequenced for a study of control samples from healthy donors and cancer patients. Some clones are missing from TCRdb's copy, which holds only in-frame ones; the method was immunoSEQ multiplex PCR. Of 130,000 or so clones in the sample, around nine tenths are singletons; the top ten hold about 2.5%. Losses at the gene ends were 4 bases for V and 3 bases for J; bases not matched to a gene: 12. The germline V gene encodes CDR1 MNHEY and CDR2 SVGAGI. This CDR3 is 16 amino acids long. This chain connects TRBV6-5 to TRBJ2-7; 7 positions agree with TRBD1. Sequencing was performed on blood. This clonotype originated in a man aged 40-50 years in good health. The CDR3 loop reads CASSFHLGTALYEQYF. The CDR3 DNA reads as TGTGCCAGCAGTTTTCACCTCGGGACAGCACTCTACGAGCAGTACTTC.